A single sample gave rise to the 9 T cell receptor beta chains below, sequenced in a study of sequential checkpoint blockade in melanoma (dated by TCRdb to about 2019). In the paper's terms, the treatment or condition label means: randomized to nivolumab then ipilimumab (arm A) or the reverse (arm B). Library preparation employed the immunoSEQ multiplex PCR assay. TCRdb obtained this table from immuneACCESS and retained in-frame rearrangements with V and J assigned. These tables miss some clones; where compared with another copy, unresolved V genes account for less than half of the shortfall, and the remainder is unexplained. The sample includes tens of thousands of clones, with 75% to 90% observed a single time. The top ten clonotypes cover around 25% of the sample. The input for sequencing was CD8+ T cells sorted from blood (inferred from file names), taken from a patient given nivolumab and ipilimumab in sequence. These receptors were collected from a human donor with melanoma.

This CDR3 reads CASSPQNYEQYF. The CDR3 nucleotides read TGTGCCAGCAGCCCTCAGAACTACGAGCAGTACTTC. The genes are TRBV5-6 and TRBJ2-7; D is unclear. Trimming shortened V by 4 bases and J by 3 bases, and 8 bases separated the two germline ends. Germline CDR1 SGHDT, CDR2 YYEEEE. CDR3 size: 12 residues. Variable domain in full (rest from reference TRBV5-6 and TRBJ2-7): DAGVTQSPTHLIKTRGQQVTLRCSPKSGHDTVSWYQQALGQGPQFIFQYYEEEERQRGNFPDRFSGHQFPNYSSELNVNALLLGDSALYLCASSPQNYEQYFGPGTRLTVT.

The rearrangement joins TRBV13 to TRBJ2-3; possibly TRBD2 for D (6 bases). V shed 5 bases and J shed 0 bases, with 15 bases lying between them. Germline V gene sequence: CDR1 PRHDT, CDR2 FYEKMQ (reference sequence). CDR3 length: 16 residues. The CDR3: CASSRGLAGSTDTQYF. The CDR3 DNA sequence: TGTGCCAGCAGCCGAGGACTGGCGGGGAGCACAGATACGCAGTATTTT.

V and J are TRBV11-2 and TRBJ2-7; TRBD2 agrees at 11 bases. This CDR3 has 15 amino acids. The trim removed 5 bases at V and 4 bases at J, leaving 7 bases unmatched. The germline CDR1 and CDR2 sequences are SGHAT and FQNNGV. The CDR3 is CASSPTSGSAYEQYF. The CDR3, as DNA: TGTGCCAGCAGCCCCACTAGCGGGAGTGCATACGAGCAGTACTTC.

In regard to this clone: Other DNA sequences in this specimen translate into the identical CDR3. The chain combines TRBV7-9 with TRBJ2-5; 10 positions match TRBD1. Germline CDR1 is SEHNR and CDR2 is FQNEAQ (reference sequence). Unmatched junction bases numbered 2, after V lost 3 bases and J lost 4 bases. This CDR3 has 14 amino acids. The CDR3 region has the DNA TGTGCCAGCAGCTTGAGGACAGGGGGAGAGACCCAGTACTTC. The encoded protein is CASSLRTGGETQYF.

This rearrangement joins TRBV10-1 to TRBJ1-2, with unresolved D. Trimming took 4 bases from V and 3 from J, leaving 9 bases between them. Germline CDR1 is WNHNN and CDR2 is SYGVQD (reference sequence). There are 13 residues in the CDR3. The CDR3 loop reads CASSAGIDYGYTF. CDR3 in DNA: TGCGCCAGCAGTGCAGGTATCGACTATGGCTACACCTTC.

CDR3 sequence (DNA): TGTGCCAGCAGCACCGGGACAGGGAGGGTTCAGCCCCAGCATTTT. Translation gives CASSTGTGRVQPQHF. The J gene is TRBJ1-5, the V gene TRBV7-2; 9 bases map to TRBD1. Germline V gene data show CDR1 as SGHTA and CDR2 as FQGNSA. The CDR3 loop spans 15 amino acids. V shed 5 bases, J shed 6 bases, and the junction held 8 bases outside the gene matches. The whole variable domain, remainder taken from reference TRBV7-2 and TRBJ1-5, is GAGVSQSPSNKVTEKGKDVELRCDPISGHTALYWYRQSLGQGLEFLIYFQGNSAPDKSGLPSDRFSAERTGGSVSTLTIQRTQQEDSAVYLCASSTGTGRVQPQHFGDGTRLSIL.

The V gene is TRBV4-3, the J gene TRBJ2-4; 7 bases align to TRBD2. Per the germline V gene, CDR1 is LGHNA and CDR2 is YSLEER. This CDR3 is 17 amino acids long. J was trimmed by 4 bases and V by 0 bases; bases with no gene match: 9. The CDR3: CASSQDPASGLKNIQYF. As DNA, the CDR3 is TGCGCCAGCAGCCAAGATCCGGCTAGCGGTCTAAAAAACATTCAGTACTTC.

The chain joins TRBV9 to TRBJ2-5; 8 bases map to TRBD2. CDR3 size: 14 residues. V lost 4 bases, J lost 4 bases, and 6 bases stayed unmatched. Germline V CDR1 and CDR2: SGDLS, YYNGEE. The chain's CDR3 is CASSIGLAPETQYF. The CDR3 coding sequence is TGTGCCAGCAGCATCGGACTAGCCCCAGAGACCCAGTACTTC.

This clone turned up a few times. The rearrangement joins TRBV5-5 to TRBJ1-2, with 8 positions matching TRBD1. CDR3 length equals 18 residues. Trimming took 4 bases from V and 5 from J; bases not matched to a gene: 19. Germline V lookup: CDR1 SGHKS, CDR2 YYEKEE (reference sequence). DNA for the CDR3: TGTGCCAGCAGCCTAGGACAGGGCCTAAGTAGCCTTACATATGGCTACACCTTC. It yields the protein CASSLGQGLSSLTYGYTF.